The rows below give T cell receptor beta chains drawn from one sample of a study of T-cell memory formation after mild COVID-19. One entry per CDR3 protein, called by TCRdb with MiXCR from the 5' RACE reads. Of roughly 600,000 distinct CDR3 sequences listed, about a sixth are singletons. Sequencing used PBMCs or a T cell subset sorted from them (not recorded which). These receptors were taken from an adult woman who had mild COVID-19 (a few samples of this study predate the infection). Cell type and time point are not known. Each CDR3 is given with its conserved first and last residue. The D gene is left open where the match is weak. Only some rows state a clone size, as once, few, many or a class for expanded clones.

V gene: TRBV6-2/TRBV6-3
D gene: NA
clone size: few
J gene: TRBJ1-1
CDR3 protein: CASSRRGGGTEAFF
CDR3 DNA: TGTGCCAGCAGCCGTCGTGGGGGAGGCACTGAAGCTTTCTTT

V gene: TRBV7-9
D gene: TRBD2
clone size: few
J gene: TRBJ2-3
CDR3 protein: CASSSSGSNGEDTQYF
CDR3 DNA: TGTGCCAGCAGCTCTAGCGGGAGCAACGGGGAAGATACGCAGTATTTT

V gene: TRBV20-1
D gene: NA
clone size: NA
J gene: TRBJ1-6
CDR3 protein: CSARDGRTYNSPLHF
CDR3 DNA: TGCAGTGCTAGAGACGGGAGGACCTATAATTCACCCCTCCACTTT

V gene: TRBV19
D gene: NA
clone size: NA
J gene: TRBJ2-2
CDR3 protein: CASSSRGTSGELFF
CDR3 DNA: TGTGCCAGTAGTAGCCGGGGGACATCCGGGGAGCTGTTTTTT

V gene: TRBV12-3/TRBV12-4
D gene: NA
clone size: NA
J gene: TRBJ1-4
CDR3 protein: CASIRGGTTNEKLFF
CDR3 DNA: TGTGCCAGCATTAGAGGGGGGACAACTAATGAAAAACTGTTTTTT

V gene: TRBV7-2
D gene: TRBD1
clone size: NA
J gene: TRBJ2-1
CDR3 protein: CASTQQGTVSSYNEQFF
CDR3 DNA: TGTGCCAGCACCCAACAAGGGACAGTAAGTTCCTACAATGAGCAGTTCTTC

V gene: TRBV4-1
D gene: NA
clone size: NA
J gene: TRBJ2-2
CDR3 protein: CASSQSINTGELFF
CDR3 DNA: TGCGCCAGCAGCCAAAGTATAAACACCGGGGAGCTGTTTTTT

V gene: TRBV29-1
D gene: TRBD2
clone size: few
J gene: TRBJ2-7
CDR3 protein: CSVVAPGRDYEQYF
CDR3 DNA: TGCAGCGTTGTTGCTCCCGGGAGGGACTACGAGCAGTACTTC

V gene: TRBV4-1
D gene: NA
clone size: NA
J gene: TRBJ2-7
CDR3 protein: CASSQGNSDFYEQYF
CDR3 DNA: TGCGCCAGCAGCCAAGGTAACAGTGACTTCTACGAGCAGTACTTC

V gene: TRBV5-1
D gene: TRBD1
clone size: few
J gene: TRBJ2-1
CDR3 protein: CASSLDPGQRYNEQFF
CDR3 DNA: TGCGCCAGCAGCTTGGATCCGGGACAGCGATACAATGAGCAGTTCTTC

V gene: TRBV6-5
D gene: NA
clone size: NA
J gene: TRBJ1-5
CDR3 protein: CASSLYGRADQPQHF
CDR3 DNA: TGTGCCAGCAGTTTGTACGGACGGGCAGATCAGCCCCAGCATTTT

V gene: TRBV5-1
D gene: NA
clone size: few
J gene: TRBJ2-2
CDR3 protein: CASSFSRNSGGELFF
CDR3 DNA: TGCGCCAGCAGCTTCTCTAGAAACTCTGGCGGGGAGCTGTTTTTT

V gene: TRBV7-2
D gene: NA
clone size: NA
J gene: TRBJ2-3
CDR3 protein: CASSPPGGRNTDTQYF
CDR3 DNA: TGTGCCAGCAGCCCCCCAGGAGGGCGGAACACAGATACGCAGTATTTT

V gene: TRBV12-3/TRBV12-4
D gene: NA
clone size: few
J gene: TRBJ2-5
CDR3 protein: CASSQGNWETQYF
CDR3 DNA: TGTGCCAGCAGCCAGGGGAATTGGGAGACCCAGTACTTC

V gene: TRBV15
D gene: TRBD1
clone size: NA
J gene: TRBJ2-1
CDR3 protein: CATSMGTGPFNEQFF
CDR3 DNA: TGTGCCACCAGCATGGGGACAGGGCCCTTCAATGAGCAGTTCTTC